This is a list of T cell receptor beta chains from one sample in a study of cytomegalovirus exposure and HLA in healthy donors. Only in-frame clones appear in the TCRdb table, and some are missing; sequencing was by immunoSEQ multiplex PCR. The sample holds 150,000 to 200,000 clones, roughly 83% seen once. Input material: PBMCs. The receptors stem from a boy aged 10-17 years in good health and CMV-seronegative. Each CDR3 is given without its conserved first and last residue.

cdr3_length v_call cdr3_aa
12 TRBV27 ASSDRGVNQPQH
12 TRBV6-5 ARRSDRENQPQH
12 TRBV29-1 SVVDSTPNYGYT
11 TRBV4-1 ASTGGNTGELF
10 TRBV29-1 SAGTGIGELF
13 TRBV5-1 ASSLALAGVGEQY
11 TRBV10-3 AISVAVIDEQY
14 TRBV28 ASTKVGWQGGPEAF
11 TRBV7-2 ASTRLQGHEQF
14 TRBV11-3 ASSWVRSRRKETQY
15 TRBV4-1 ASSHRDRGPSNQPQH
14 TRBV7-8 ASSLAVAGLTGELF
14 TRBV19 ASKFGEHHRNQPQH
16 TRBV4-2 ASSLVVAGRDRTYEQY
13 TRBV6-1 ASSGGDRGTGELF
15 TRBV2 ASAGTGGAGSQETQY
13 TRBV9 ASSERGGSTDTQY
14 TRBV28 ASSGFTSEGNYEQY
12 TRBV18 ASSPSRGLYGYT
13 TRBV6-5 ASSYRPGGGNTIY
12 TRBV7-2 ASSLQGGPDTQY
12 TRBV6-4 ASKGGGPNTEAF
17 TRBV27 ASSLKWTGEYSGANVLT
14 TRBV5-4 ASSISRGYGANVLT
13 TRBV19 ASRSRDRATGELF
13 TRBV4-1 ASSQPGTGYYEQY
12 TRBV30 AWSTGGGNQPQH
16 TRBV9 ASSVPTTGGAERVTQY
12 TRBV2 ASNVVRSNQPQH
14 TRBV7-8 ASSSVSGRAVYEQY
13 TRBV7-3 ASSPALGNTGELF
13 TRBV5-1 ASSLLGQMNTEAF
11 TRBV25-1 ASSEYTGYGYT
10 TRBV29-1 SVVRGSGEQF
11 TRBV19 ASSILFSYGYT
15 TRBV7-2 ASSPIPATGTGKTQY
13 TRBV6-5 ASRGEQGVSTEAF
11 TRBV6-1 ASSRDSPYEQY
12 TRBV6-7 ASSSSGTGDTQY
14 TRBV7-6 ASSLESRYSNQPQH
16 TRBV2 ASSAPGLAVWGVGTQY
12 TRBV30 AWDQGSANEKLF
11 TRBV15 ATSSPRVYEQY